The TCR beta chain under discussion was sequenced for a study of T cell changes during pregnancy in multiple sclerosis. Trimming at V came to 6 bases and at J to 5 bases, leaving 7 bases not matched to a gene. Germline-derived CDR1 and CDR2 are MNHNS and SASEGT. The CDR3 has 15 amino acids. Data came from immunoSEQ multiplex PCR; TCRdb stores just in-frame clones and leaves some out. The data show tens of thousands of clones, 94% seen once. This clone was seen just once. This material consisted of peripheral blood, taken in the second trimester of pregnancy. The TCR comes from a female donor in good health, enrolled as a control in a pregnancy study. The genes are TRBV6-1 and TRBJ2-3; 11 nucleotides align to TRBD2. The chain's CDR3 is CASSLLAGALDTQYF. In nucleotides, the CDR3 is TGTGCCAGCAGCTTACTAGCGGGAGCTCTAGATACGCAGTATTTT.